The following is a T cell receptor (beta chain) sequence with its context. Its antigen is currently unknown. From germline, CDR1 is SGHRS and CDR2 YFSETQ. This CDR3 contains 17 residues. The data were obtained in a study of monozygotic twins with inflammatory bowel disease. TCRdb reprocessed the 5' RACE reads and reports one entry per CDR3 protein, with no DNA. Its clone listing holds under 200,000 distinct CDR3 sequences. Total RNA isolation used whole blood (no T cell sorting was performed). Study-level results: Fewer clonotypes were shared with others by IBD patients than by healthy twins, especially with disease activity. By inverse Simpson index, TCRbeta diversity was lower in IBD patients than in healthy co-twins.

Sequences were obtained from blood. The TCR sequence derives from a human donor with ulcerative colitis or Crohn's disease, or a healthy co-twin of an affected twin (not recorded which). The chain combines TRBV5-1 with TRBJ2-1; as DNA is missing, the TRBD2 call by TCRdb cannot be tested. Here the CDR3 reads CASTSASGETRGGEQFF.